Each of the 3 T cell receptor beta chains below was sequenced from the same sample in a study of cytomegalovirus exposure and HLA in healthy donors. PCR employed 60 Vbeta and 13 Jbeta primers. Sequenced by immunoSEQ multiplex PCR; TCRdb stores in-frame clones only, minus some. The top ten clones hold 3.6% of a sample with 95,000 to 150,000 clones, approximately 80% of them seen once. Sequencing used PBMCs. These receptor sequences come from a man aged 40-50 years in good health and CMV-seronegative.

The chain combines TRBV7-2 with TRBJ1-1; D unresolved. The CDR3 loop spans 15 amino acids. Germline V CDR1 and CDR2: SGHTA, FQGNSA. Trimming took off 0 bases at V and 6 bases at J, with 14 bases between the two ends. The CDR3: CASSLAVRKSAEAFF. CDR3 DNA sequence: TGTGCCAGCAGCTTAGCGGTAAGAAAGAGCGCTGAAGCTTTCTTT.

This chain joins TRBV7-3 and TRBJ2-2; TRBD2 might be the D (7 bases). The CDR3 is made up of 16 amino acids. V dropped 6 bases and J dropped 1 base, with 15 bases sitting between them. Germline CDR1 SGHTA, CDR2 FQGTGA. This CDR3 is CASRPPGGGNTGELFF. DNA of the CDR3: TGTGCCAGCAGGCCCCCGGGGGGCGGGAACACCGGGGAGCTGTTTTTT.

This rearrangement joins TRBV5-3 to TRBJ2-1, with 7 bases lining up with TRBD2. TRBV5-3 is an ORF, with its function uncertain. The CDR3 has 14 amino acids. The J segment lost 8 bases and the V segment lost 1 base, leaving 6 bases of the junction unmatched. DNA for the CDR3: TGTGCCAGAAGCTTGAGGGAGGGAATTCATGAGCAGTTCTTC. Amino acids: CARSLREGIHEQFF.